This TCR beta chain came from a study of circulating CD8 cells and anti-PD-1 response in melanoma. Study at large: Non-responders showed stable or progressive disease; responders showed complete or partial response. Study findings and constraints: Replicates were generally not done for experiments. Patients included both untreated and previously treated individuals.

Using roughly 16 ng of total RNA, TCR libraries were made with the QIAseq Immune Repertoire TCR panel. TCRdb analysed the reads with MiXCR anew, one entry per CDR3 protein. This table holds over a thousand distinct CDR3 sequences, around 9.9% found once. Sorting of live CD3+CD8+TCRalphabeta+ cells by PD-1 and/or TIGIT gave four subsets. This clonotype is medium-sized (0.01 to 0.1%). Its antigen is unknown. CDR1 is SGHAT, CDR2 FQNNGV, per germline. The CDR3 runs 14 residues. V trimming: 5 bases; J trimming: 8 bases; junction bases outside the gene matches: 9. The chain links TRBV11-2 to TRBJ1-2, with 9 bases fitting TRBD1. This TCR came from a human donor with melanoma. Sample: CD8+ T cells from PBMCs, taken at baseline or after one month of anti-PD-1 therapy (not recorded which). CDR3 region: CASSPPGTGRGYTF. CDR3 DNA sequence: TGTGCCAGCAGCCCTCCCGGGACAGGGAGAGGCTACACCTTC.